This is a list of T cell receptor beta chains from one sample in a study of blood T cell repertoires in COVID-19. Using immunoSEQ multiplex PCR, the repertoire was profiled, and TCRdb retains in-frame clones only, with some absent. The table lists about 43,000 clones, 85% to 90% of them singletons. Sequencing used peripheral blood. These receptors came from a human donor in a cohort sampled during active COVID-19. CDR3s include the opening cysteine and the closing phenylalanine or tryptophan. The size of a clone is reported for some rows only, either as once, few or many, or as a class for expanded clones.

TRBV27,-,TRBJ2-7,CASSLYPRLRTSGEQYF
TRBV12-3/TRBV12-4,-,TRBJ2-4,CASSLGRKNIQYF
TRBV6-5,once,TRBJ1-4,CASSYSSREKLFF
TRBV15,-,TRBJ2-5,CATSPDRGRVETQYF
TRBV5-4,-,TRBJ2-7,CASSTGQGYPISYEQYF
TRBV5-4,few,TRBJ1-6,CASSDRQGAGNSPLHF
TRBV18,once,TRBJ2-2,CASSPGGNTGELFF
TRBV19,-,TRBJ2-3,CASSRDFTTDTQYF
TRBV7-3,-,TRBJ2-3,CASSSSARADTQYF
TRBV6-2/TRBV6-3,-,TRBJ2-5,CASSYSGLGRETQYF
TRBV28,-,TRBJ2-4,CASSGLAGSKNIQYF
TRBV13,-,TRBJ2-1,CASSLTGGNEQFF
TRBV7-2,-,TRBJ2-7,CASSQSAGSLEQYF
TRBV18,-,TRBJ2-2,CASSPRRVETGELFF
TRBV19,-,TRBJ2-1,CASSTPSGSYNEQFF
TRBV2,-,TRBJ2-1,CASSDGSSPNNEQFF
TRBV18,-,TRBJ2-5,CASSPQDRGPETQYF
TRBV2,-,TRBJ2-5,CASSEGLAISGYQETQYF
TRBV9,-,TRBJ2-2,CASSAETSGRGVGSPGELFF
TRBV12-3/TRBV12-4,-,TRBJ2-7,CASSFSGRAEQYF
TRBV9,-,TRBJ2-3,CASSVGTGTDTQYF
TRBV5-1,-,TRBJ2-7,CASSLATTVYEQYF
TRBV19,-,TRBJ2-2,CASSVTGTTTGELFF
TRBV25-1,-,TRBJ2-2,CASSNRTGQPSFTGELFF
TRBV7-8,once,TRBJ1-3,CASRPRGNTIYF
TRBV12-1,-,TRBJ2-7,CASSLSARRFHEQYF
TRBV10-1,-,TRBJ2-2,CASRGGSGKANTGELFF
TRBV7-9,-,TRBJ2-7,CASNRLREGFSGNF
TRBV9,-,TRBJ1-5,CASSGGGSNQPQHF
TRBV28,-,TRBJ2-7,CASSTSGRALSYEQYF
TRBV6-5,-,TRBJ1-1,CASNFKRGWNTEAFF
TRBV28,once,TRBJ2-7,CARRGGAGGPTYEQYF
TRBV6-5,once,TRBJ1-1,CASSYRRDTEAFF
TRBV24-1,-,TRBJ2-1,CATSDLHLGNEQFF
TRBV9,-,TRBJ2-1,CASSVSGKDEQFF
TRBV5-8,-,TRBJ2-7,CASSLVRAYEQYF
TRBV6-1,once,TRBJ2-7,CASSEARTGDYEQYF
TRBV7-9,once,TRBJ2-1,CASSPKTTSTGDEQFF
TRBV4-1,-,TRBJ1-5,CASSPGGLRNQPQHF
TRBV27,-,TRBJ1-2,CASSLGAETGYTF
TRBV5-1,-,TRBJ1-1,CASSSNPVGGGTEAFF
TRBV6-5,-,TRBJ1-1,CASSRDRGMNTEAFF
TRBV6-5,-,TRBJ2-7,CASSYVAGPTYEQYF
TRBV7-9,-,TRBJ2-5,CASSTLTGEIEETQYF
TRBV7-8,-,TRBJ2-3,CASSLGASGPTSTDTQYF
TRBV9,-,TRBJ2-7,CASSVGGGDYEQYF
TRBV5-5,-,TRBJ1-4,CASSLSAGGFREKLFF
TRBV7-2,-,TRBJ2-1,CASSSGLAIYNEQFF
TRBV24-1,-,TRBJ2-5,CATSDRGQGASGTQYF
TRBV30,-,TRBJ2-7,CAWANGGLISYEQYF
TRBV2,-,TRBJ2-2,CASLGLGTDGELFF
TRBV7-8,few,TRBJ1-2,CASSLPRQGVDGYTF
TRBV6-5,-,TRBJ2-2,CASRNSRENTGELFF